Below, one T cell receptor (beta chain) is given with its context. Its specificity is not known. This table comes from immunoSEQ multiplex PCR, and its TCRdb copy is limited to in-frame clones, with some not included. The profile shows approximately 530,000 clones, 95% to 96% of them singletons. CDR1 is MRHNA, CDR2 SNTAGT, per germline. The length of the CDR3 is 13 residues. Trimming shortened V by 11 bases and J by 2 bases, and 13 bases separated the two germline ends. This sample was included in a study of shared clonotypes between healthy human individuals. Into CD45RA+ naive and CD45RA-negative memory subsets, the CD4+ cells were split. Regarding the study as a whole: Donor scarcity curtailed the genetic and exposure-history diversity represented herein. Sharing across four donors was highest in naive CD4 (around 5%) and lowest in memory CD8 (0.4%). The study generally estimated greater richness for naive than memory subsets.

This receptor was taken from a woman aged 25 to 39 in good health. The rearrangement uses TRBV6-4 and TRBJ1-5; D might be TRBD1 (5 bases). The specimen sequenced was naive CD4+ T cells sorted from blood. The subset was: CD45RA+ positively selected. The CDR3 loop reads CAPRGEGNQPQHF. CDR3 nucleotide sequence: TGTGCCCCTCGAGGGGAGGGCAATCAGCCCCAGCATTTT.